Each of the 13 T cell receptor beta chains below was sequenced from the same sample in a study of CD4 T cells in relation to SARS-CoV-2 and coronaviruses. Measured with immunoSEQ multiplex PCR; TCRdb has only the in-frame clones, and not every one. The repertoire holds about 34,000 clones, with over 60% as singletons. No antigen has been assigned to these receptors. The sequenced material came from memory CD4+ T cells from PBMCs, cultured in vitro. The receptors derive from an adult with COVID-19.

The J gene is TRBJ2-3, the V gene TRBV30; 9 nucleotides align to TRBD2. V shed 5 bases, J shed 3 bases, and the junction held 9 bases outside the gene matches. The CDR3 contains 15 residues. In germline, CDR1 is GTSNPN, CDR2 SVGIG (reference sequence). The chain's CDR3 is CAWLNSGRQTDTQYF. The CDR3 DNA sequence: TGTGCCTGGCTTAATAGCGGGAGACAAACAGATACGCAGTATTTT.

This clone was seen more than once but under ten times. V is TRBV6-5 and J is TRBJ2-1, with TRBD2 matching 7 bases. CDR3 length: 14 residues. After removal of 5 bases from V and 2 bases from J, the junction contained 3 bases not matched to a gene. Germline V gives CDR1 MNHEY, CDR2 SVGAGI. The CDR3 DNA reads TGTGCCAGCAGTAAGAGCGGGGCCTACAATGAGCAGTTCTTC. It specifies CASSKSGAYNEQFF.

This chain joins TRBV7-2 and TRBJ2-2, with no clear D. Per germline, CDR1 SGHTA and CDR2 FQGNSA. Trimming removed 2 bases at V and 2 bases at J, with 6 bases between. This CDR3 has 14 residues. CDR3 residues: CASSLLGNTGELFF. CDR3 in DNA: TGTGCCAGCAGCTTACTGGGTAACACCGGGGAGCTGTTTTTT.

The chain links TRBV11-2 to TRBJ1-1, with TRBD1 matching 8 bases. V lost 1 base, J lost 8 bases, and 0 bases stayed unmatched. The CDR3 loop spans 12 amino acids. Germline lookup yields CDR1 SGHAT and CDR2 FQNNGV. The CDR3 DNA reads as TGTGCCAGCAGCTTAGGGACAGGGGAAGCTTTCTTT. This encodes CASSLGTGEAFF.

The genes are TRBV7-6 and TRBJ2-2; weak D call: TRBD2 (6 bases). The CDR3 runs to 15 residues. Germline CDR1 is SGHVS and CDR2 is FNYEAQ. V was trimmed by 6 bases and J by 7 bases, leaving 18 bases between them. This chain's CDR3 is CASRSPGRGGGELFF. The CDR3 DNA sequence: TGTGCCAGCAGGTCACCCGGTAGGGGAGGCGGGGAGCTGTTTTTT.

A note on this clone: The sample carries other DNA sequences with the same CDR3. The chain links TRBV5-1 to TRBJ2-1, with D possibly TRBD2 on 6 matching bases. The CDR3 is 11 residues long. Trimming shortened V by 2 bases and J by 9 bases, and 6 bases separated the two germline ends. Germline assignment: CDR1 SGHRS and CDR2 YFSETQ. The DNA for the CDR3 is TGCGCCAGCAGCTTAGCGGGTGAGCAGTTCTTC. Amino acid sequence: CASSLAGEQFF.

This chain links TRBV14 with TRBJ2-1; TRBD2 aligns across 8 bases. The CDR3 spans 15 residues. Germline CDR1 is SGHDN and CDR2 is FVKESK. Trimming removed 2 bases from V and 6 bases from J; junction bases left unmatched: 6. DNA for the CDR3: TGTGCCAGCAGCCAATGGGTTAGCGGGATCAATGAGCAGTTCTTC. Translating it yields CASSQWVSGINEQFF.

The J gene is TRBJ1-6, the V gene TRBV6-6; 9 bases agree with TRBD1. V was clipped by 6 bases and J by 10 bases; unmatched bases: 10. In germline, CDR1 is MNHNY, CDR2 SVGAGI (reference sequence). The CDR3 is 15 amino acids. DNA of the CDR3: TGTGCCAGCAGCCAAGGACAGGGGACAGGCTCACCCCTCCACTTT. Its protein is CASSQGQGTGSPLHF.

This chain joins TRBV7-2 and TRBJ1-4; D is perhaps TRBD1 (5 bases). Trimming removed 0 bases at V and 3 bases at J, with 8 bases between. CDR1 is SGHTA and CDR2 is FQGNSA in the germline V gene. The CDR3 sequence is 15 residues long. The CDR3 DNA is TGTGCCAGCAGCTTAGCGGGGACGGCTAATGAAAAACTGTTTTTT. It is translated as CASSLAGTANEKLFF. The full variable domain, with the rest looked up from reference TRBV7-2 and TRBJ1-4, is GAGVSQSPSNKVTEKGKDVELRCDPISGHTALYWYRQSLGQGLEFLIYFQGNSAPDKSGLPSDRFSAERTGGSVSTLTIQRTQQEDSAVYLCASSLAGTANEKLFFGSGTQLSVL.

The chain recombines TRBV12-3 or TRBV12-4 with TRBJ2-1; a weak D match, TRBD1 (6 bases). The CDR3 extends over 13 amino acids. Trimming pared 7 bases from V and 3 bases from J, leaving 10 bases between. This chain's CDR3 is CASTPTGYNEQFF. CDR3 nucleotide sequence: TGTGCCAGCACCCCGACAGGCTACAATGAGCAGTTCTTC.

The V call is TRBV2, the J call TRBJ2-5; no firm D call. The CDR3 is 14 amino acids. Germline CDR1 SNHLY, CDR2 FYNNEI. Trimming took off 3 bases at V and 0 bases at J, with 8 bases between the two ends. CDR3 nucleotides: TGTGCCAGCAGTGACGCGGCTTACCAAGAGACCCAGTACTTC. This gives the protein CASSDAAYQETQYF.

A remark on this clone: At one of its ends the junction is not consistent with the germline gene, which may arise from a read error. The chain couples TRBV28 to TRBJ2-2; D remains unclear. The germline CDR1 and CDR2 sequences are MDHEN and SYDVKM. CDR3 size: 12 residues. CDR3 residues: CASSLPTWELFF. CDR3 nucleotide sequence: TGTGCCAGCAGTTTACCCACCTGGGAGCTGTTTTTT.

This chain connects TRBV18 to TRBJ2-1; 7 positions agree with TRBD1. This CDR3 has 13 amino acids. CDR1 is KGHSH, CDR2 LQKENI, per germline. Losses at the gene ends were 5 bases for V and 7 bases for J; bases not matched to a gene: 5. The DNA for the CDR3 is TGTGCCAGCTCATCGGACAGGAAAAATGAGCAGTTCTTC. Amino acid sequence: CASSSDRKNEQFF.